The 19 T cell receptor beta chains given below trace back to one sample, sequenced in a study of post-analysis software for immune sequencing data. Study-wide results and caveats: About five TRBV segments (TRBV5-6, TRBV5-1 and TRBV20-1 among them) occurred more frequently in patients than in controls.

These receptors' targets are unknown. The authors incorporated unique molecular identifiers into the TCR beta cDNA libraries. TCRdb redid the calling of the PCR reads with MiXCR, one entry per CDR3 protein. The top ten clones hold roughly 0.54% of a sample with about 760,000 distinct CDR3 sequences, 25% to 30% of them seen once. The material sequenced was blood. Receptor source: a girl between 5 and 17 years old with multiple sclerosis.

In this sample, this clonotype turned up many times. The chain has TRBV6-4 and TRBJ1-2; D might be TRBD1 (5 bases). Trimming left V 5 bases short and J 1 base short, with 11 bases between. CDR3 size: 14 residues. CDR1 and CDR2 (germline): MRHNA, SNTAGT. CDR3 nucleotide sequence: TGTGCCAGCAGTCCACAGGATTTTAACTATGGCTACACCTTC. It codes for CASSPQDFNYGYTF.

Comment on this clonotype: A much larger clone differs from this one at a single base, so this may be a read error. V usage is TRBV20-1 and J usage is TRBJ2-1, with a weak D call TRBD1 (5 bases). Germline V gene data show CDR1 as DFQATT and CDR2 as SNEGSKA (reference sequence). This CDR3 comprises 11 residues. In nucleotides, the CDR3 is TGCAGGGCTAGGGGCGTCAATGAGCAGTTCTTC. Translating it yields CRARGVNEQFF.

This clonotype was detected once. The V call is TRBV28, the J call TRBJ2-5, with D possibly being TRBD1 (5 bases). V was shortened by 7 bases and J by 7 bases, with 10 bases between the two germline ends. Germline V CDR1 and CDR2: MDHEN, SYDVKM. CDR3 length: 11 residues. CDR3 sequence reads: CASNGRGTQYF. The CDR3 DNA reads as TGTGCCAGCAATGGTAGGGGGACCCAGTACTTC.

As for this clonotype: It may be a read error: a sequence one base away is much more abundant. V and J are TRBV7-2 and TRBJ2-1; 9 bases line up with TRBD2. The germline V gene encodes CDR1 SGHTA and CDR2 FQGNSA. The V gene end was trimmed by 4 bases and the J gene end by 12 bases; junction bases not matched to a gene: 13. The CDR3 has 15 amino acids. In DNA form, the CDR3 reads TGTGCCAGCAGCTCGGGACTAGCTCCCTCTGTTGGGCAGTTCTTC. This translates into CASSSGLAPSVGQFF.

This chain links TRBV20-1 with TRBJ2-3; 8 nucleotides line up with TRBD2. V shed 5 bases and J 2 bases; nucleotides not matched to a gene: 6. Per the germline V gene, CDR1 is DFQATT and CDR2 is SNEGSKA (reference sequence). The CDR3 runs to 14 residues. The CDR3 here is CSAGAGADTDTQYF. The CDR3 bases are TGCAGTGCTGGAGCGGGAGCCGACACAGATACGCAGTATTTT.

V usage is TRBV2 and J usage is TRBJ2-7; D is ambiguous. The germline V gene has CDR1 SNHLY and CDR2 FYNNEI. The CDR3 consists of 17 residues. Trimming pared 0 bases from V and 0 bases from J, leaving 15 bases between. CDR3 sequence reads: CASSEAQAARPSYEQYF. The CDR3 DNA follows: TGTGCCAGCAGTGAAGCGCAGGCAGCGAGGCCCTCCTACGAGCAGTACTTC.

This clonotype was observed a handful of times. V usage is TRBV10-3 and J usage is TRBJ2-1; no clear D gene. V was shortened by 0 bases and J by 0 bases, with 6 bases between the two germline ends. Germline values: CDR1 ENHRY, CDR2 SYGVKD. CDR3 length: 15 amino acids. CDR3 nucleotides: TGTGCCATCAGTGAGTCGATCGGCTCCTACAATGAGCAGTTCTTC. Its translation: CAISESIGSYNEQFF.

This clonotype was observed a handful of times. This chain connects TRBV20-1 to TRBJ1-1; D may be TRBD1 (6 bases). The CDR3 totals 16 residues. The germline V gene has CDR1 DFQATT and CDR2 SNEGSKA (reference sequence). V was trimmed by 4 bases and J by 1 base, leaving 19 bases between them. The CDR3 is CSATAGAARRNTEAFF. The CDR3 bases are TGCAGTGCTACCGCAGGGGCGGCTCGCCGGAACACTGAAGCTTTCTTT.

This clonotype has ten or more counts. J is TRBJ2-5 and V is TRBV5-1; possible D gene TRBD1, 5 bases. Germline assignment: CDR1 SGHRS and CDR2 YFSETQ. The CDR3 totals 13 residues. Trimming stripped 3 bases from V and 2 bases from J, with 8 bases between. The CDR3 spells CASSSGPQETQYF. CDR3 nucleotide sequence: TGCGCCAGCAGCTCAGGGCCTCAAGAGACCCAGTACTTC.

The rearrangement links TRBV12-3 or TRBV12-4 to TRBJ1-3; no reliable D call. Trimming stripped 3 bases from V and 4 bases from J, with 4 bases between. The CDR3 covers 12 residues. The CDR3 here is CASSFRGNTIYF. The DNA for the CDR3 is TGTGCCAGCAGTTTTAGGGGAAACACCATATATTTT.

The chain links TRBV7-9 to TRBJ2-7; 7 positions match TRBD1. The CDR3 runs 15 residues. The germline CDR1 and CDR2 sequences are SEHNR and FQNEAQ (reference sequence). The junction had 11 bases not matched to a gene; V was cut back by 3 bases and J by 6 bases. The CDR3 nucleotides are TGTGCCAGCAGCTTGACAGGGACCCCACCTGGCGAGCAGTACTTC. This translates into CASSLTGTPPGEQYF.

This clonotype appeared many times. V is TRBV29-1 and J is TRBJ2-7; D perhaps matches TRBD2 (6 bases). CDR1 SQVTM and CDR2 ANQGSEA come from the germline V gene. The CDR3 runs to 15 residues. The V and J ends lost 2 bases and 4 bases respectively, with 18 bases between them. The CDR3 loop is CSVEYGSSITYEQYF. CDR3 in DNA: TGCAGCGTTGAATACGGGAGTAGTATTACTTACGAGCAGTACTTC.

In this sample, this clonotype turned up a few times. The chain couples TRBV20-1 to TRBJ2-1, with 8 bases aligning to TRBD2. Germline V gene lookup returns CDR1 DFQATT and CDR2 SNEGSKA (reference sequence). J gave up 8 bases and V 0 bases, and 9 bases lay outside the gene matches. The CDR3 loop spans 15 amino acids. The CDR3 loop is CSARDASGPGDEQFF. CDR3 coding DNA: TGCAGTGCTAGAGATGCTAGCGGGCCGGGGGATGAGCAGTTCTTC.

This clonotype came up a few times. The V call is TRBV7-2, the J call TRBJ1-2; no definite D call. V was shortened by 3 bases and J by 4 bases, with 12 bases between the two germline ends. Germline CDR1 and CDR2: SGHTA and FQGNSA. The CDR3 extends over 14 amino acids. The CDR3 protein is CASSFTGPRYGYTF. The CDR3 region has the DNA TGTGCCAGCAGCTTTACCGGACCGCGCTATGGCTACACCTTC.

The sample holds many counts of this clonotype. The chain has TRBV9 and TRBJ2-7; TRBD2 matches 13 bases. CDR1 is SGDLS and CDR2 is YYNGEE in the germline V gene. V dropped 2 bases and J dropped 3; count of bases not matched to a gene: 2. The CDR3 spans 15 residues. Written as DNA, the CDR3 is TGTGCCAGCAGCGTCGGACTAGCGGGGGACTACGAGCAGTACTTC. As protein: CASSVGLAGDYEQYF.

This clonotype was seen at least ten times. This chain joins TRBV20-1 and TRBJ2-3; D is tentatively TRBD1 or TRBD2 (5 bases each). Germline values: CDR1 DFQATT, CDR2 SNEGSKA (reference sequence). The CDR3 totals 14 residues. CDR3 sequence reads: CTTLRGFGTDTQYF. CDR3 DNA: TGCACCACCTTGAGGGGTTTTGGGACAGATACGCAGTATTTT.

The CDR3 coding sequence is TGCGCCAGCAGCTTGGTGGTCGGCGGGAGGAATGAGCAGTACTTC. Its translation: CASSLVVGGRNEQYF. This rearrangement joins TRBV5-1 to TRBJ2-5, with TRBD2 matching 8 bases. J lost 11 bases, V lost 0 bases, and 12 bases had no gene match. Germline loops: CDR1 SGHRS, CDR2 YFSETQ. The CDR3 contains 15 residues.

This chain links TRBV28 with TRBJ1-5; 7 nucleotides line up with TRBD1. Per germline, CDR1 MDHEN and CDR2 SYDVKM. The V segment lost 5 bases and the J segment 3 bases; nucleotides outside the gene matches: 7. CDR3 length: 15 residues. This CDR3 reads CASSLDRALNQPQHF. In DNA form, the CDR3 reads TGTGCCAGCAGTCTAGACAGGGCCCTCAATCAGCCCCAGCATTTT.

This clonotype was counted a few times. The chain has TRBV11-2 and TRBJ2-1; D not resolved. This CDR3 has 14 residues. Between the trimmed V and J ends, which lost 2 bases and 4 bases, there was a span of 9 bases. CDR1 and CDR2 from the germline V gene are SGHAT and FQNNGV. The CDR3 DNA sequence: TGTGCCAGCAGCTTATCGCAGCTATACAATGAGCAGTTCTTC. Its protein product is CASSLSQLYNEQFF.